This T cell receptor (beta chain) was captured in a study of blood T cell repertoires in COVID-19. Study as a whole: Acute and convalescent COVID-19 samples came from the United States, Italy and Spain.

Trimming pared 6 bases from V and 5 bases from J, leaving 14 bases between. The V gene's germline CDR1 is LNHDA and CDR2 SQIVND (reference sequence). This CDR3 spans 14 amino acids. Sequencing was performed with immunoSEQ multiplex PCR; in TCRdb, only in-frame clones are kept and a portion is missing. Among around 68,000 clones listed, 85% to 90% were seen once. Sequenced material: peripheral blood. This receptor was obtained from a man aged 50-60 years with acute or convalescent COVID-19. This chain connects TRBV19 to TRBJ1-5; D remains unclear. The CDR3 loop is CASRRTEEDQPQHF. The DNA for the CDR3 is TGTGCCAGTAGACGGACCGAGGAGGATCAGCCCCAGCATTTT.